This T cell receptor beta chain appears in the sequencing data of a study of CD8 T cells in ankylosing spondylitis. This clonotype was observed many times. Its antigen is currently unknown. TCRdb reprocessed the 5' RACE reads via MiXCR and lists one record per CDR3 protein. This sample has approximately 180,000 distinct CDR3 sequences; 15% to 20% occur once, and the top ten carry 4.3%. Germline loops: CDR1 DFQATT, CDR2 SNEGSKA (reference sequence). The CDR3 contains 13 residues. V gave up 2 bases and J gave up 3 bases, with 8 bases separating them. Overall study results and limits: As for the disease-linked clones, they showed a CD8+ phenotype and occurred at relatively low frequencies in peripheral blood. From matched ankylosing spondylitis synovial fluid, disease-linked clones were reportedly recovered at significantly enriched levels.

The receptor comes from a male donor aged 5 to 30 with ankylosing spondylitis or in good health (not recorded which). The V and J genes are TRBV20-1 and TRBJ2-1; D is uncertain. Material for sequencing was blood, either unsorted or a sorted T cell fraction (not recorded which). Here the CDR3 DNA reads TGCAGTGCTAGACGGGCTAACTACAATGAGCAGTTCTTC. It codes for CSARRANYNEQFF.